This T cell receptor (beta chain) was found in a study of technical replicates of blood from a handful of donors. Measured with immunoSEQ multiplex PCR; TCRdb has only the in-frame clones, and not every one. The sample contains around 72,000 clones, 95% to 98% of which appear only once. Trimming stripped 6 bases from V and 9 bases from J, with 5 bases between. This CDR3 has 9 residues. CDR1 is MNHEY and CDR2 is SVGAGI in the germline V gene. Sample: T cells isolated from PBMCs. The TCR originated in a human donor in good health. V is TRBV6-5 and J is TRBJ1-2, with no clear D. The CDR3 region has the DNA TGTGCCAGCAGATGTAGCTACACCTTC. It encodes CASRCSYTF.